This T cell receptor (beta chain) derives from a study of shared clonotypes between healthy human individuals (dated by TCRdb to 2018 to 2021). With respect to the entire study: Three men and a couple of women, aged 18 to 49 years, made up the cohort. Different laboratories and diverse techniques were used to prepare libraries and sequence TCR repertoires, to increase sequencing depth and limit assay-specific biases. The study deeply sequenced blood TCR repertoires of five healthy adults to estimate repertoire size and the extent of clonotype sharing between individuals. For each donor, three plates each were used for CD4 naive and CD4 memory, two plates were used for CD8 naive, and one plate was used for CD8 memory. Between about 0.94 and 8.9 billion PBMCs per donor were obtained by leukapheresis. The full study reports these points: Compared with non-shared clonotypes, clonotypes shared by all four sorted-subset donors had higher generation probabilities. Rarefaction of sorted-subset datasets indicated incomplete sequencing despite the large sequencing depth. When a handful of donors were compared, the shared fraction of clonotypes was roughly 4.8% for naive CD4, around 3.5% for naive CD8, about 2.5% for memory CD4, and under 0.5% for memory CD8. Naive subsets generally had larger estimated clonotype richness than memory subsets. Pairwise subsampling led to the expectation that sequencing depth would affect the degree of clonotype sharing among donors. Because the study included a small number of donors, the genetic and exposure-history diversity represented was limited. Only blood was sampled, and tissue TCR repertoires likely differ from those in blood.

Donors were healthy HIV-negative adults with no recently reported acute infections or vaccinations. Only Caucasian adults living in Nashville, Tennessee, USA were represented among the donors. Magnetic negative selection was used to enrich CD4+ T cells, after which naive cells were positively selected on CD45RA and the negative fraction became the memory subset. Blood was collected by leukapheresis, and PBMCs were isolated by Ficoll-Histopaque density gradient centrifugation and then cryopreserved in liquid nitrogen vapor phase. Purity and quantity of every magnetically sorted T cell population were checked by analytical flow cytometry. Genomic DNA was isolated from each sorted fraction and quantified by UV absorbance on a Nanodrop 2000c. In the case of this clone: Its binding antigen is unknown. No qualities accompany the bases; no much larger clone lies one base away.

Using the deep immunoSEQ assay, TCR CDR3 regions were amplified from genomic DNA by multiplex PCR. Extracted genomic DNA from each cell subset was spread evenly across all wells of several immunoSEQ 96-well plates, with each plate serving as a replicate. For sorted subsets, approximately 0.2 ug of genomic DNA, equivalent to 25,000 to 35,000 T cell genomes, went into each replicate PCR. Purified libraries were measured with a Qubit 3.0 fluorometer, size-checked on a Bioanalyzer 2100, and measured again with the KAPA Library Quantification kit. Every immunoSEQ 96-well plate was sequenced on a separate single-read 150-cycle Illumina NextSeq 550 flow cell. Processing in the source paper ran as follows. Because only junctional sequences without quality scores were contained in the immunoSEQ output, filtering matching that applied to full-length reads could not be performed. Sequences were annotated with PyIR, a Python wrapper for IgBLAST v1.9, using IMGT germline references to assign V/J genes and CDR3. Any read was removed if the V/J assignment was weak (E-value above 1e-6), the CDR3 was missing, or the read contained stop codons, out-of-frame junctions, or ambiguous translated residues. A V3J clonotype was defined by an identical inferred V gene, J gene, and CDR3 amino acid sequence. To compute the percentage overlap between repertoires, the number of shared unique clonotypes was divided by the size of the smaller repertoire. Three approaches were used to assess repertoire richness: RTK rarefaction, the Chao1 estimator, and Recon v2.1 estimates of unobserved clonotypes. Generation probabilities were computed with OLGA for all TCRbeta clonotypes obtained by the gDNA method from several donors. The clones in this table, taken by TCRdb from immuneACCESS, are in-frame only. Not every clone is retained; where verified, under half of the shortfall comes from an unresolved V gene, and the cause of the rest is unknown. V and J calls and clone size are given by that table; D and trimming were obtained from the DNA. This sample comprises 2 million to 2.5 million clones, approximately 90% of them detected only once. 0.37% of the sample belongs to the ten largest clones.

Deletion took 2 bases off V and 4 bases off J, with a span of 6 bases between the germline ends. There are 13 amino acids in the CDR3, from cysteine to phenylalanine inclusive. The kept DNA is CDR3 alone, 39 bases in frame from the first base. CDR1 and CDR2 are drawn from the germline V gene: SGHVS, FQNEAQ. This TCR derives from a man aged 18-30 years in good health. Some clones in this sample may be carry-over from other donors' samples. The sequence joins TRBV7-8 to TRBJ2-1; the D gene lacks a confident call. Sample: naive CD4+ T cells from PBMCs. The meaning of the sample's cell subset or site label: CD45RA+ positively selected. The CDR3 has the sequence CASSLRQYNEQFF. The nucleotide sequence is TGTGCCAGCAGCTTACGGCAGTACAATGAGCAGTTCTTC.